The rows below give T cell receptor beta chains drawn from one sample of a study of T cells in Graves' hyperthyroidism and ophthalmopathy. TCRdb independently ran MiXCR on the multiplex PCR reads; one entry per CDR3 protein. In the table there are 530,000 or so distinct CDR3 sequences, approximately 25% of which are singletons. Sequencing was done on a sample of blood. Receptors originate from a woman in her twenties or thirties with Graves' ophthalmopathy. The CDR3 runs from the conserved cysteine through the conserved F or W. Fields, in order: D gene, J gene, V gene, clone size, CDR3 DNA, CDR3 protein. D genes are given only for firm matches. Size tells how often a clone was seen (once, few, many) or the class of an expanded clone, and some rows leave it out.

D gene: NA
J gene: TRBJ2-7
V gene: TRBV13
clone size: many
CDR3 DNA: TGTGCCAGCAGCTTAGAGGTGAACTACGAGCAGTACTTC
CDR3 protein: CASSLEVNYEQYF

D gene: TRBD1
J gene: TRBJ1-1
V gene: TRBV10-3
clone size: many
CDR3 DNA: TGTGCCATCAGTGATTCAGGGGGCGGTAACACTGAAGCTTTCTTT
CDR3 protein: CAISDSGGGNTEAFF

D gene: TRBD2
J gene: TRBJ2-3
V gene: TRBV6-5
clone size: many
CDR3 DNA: TGTGCCAGCCGTTCGGGGGGGAAGATAGATACGCAGTATTTT
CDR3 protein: CASRSGGKIDTQYF

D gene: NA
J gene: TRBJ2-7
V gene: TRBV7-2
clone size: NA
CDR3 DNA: TGTGCCAGCACGGCAGGGAGCGGATACTACGAGCAGTACTTC
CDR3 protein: CASTAGSGYYEQYF

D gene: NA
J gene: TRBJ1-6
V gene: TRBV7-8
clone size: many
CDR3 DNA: TGTGCCAGCAGCTTGGTAGGGCTGGAGTTTAATTCACCCCTCCACTTT
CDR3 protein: CASSLVGLEFNSPLHF

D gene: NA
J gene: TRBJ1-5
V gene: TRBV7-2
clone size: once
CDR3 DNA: TGTGCCAGCAGCTTAGAGACAGTCAATCAGCCCCAGCATTTT
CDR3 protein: CASSLETVNQPQHF

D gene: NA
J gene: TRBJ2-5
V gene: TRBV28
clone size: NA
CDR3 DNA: TGTGCCAGCAGTTTCGATGTGAATCAAGAGACCCAGTACTTC
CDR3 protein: CASSFDVNQETQYF

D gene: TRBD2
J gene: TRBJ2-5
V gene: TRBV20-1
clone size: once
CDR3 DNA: TGCACTGCTGGAGATAGCGGGAGGGTTCAAGAGACCCAGTACTTC
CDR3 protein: CTAGDSGRVQETQYF

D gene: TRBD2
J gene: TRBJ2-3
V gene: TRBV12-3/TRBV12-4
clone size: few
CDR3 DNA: TGTGCCAGCAGTTCTAGCGGACGCACAGATACGCAGTATTTT
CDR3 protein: CASSSSGRTDTQYF

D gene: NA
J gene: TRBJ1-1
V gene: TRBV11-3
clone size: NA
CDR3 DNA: TGTGCCAGCAGCTCACGGATGGGGGAAGCTTTCTTT
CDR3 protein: CASSSRMGEAFF

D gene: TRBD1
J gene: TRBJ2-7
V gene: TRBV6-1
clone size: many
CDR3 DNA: TGTGCCAGTTTCTCGACAGGGTCCTACGAGCAGTACTTC
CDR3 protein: CASFSTGSYEQYF

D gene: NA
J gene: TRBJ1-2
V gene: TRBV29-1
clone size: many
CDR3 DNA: TGCAGCGTCGGACAGTCTAACTATGGCTACACCTTC
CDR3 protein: CSVGQSNYGYTF

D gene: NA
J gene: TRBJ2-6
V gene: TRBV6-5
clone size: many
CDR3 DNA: TGTGCCAGCAGTTATGGGAAGGGGCCTACCTTCAGCTCTGGGGCCAACGTCCTGACTTTC
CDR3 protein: CASSYGKGPTFSSGANVLTF

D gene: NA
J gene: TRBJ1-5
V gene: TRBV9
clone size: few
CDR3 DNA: TGTGCCAGCAGCGAGGGGATCTGGGGCAATCAGCCCCAGCATTTT
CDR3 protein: CASSEGIWGNQPQHF

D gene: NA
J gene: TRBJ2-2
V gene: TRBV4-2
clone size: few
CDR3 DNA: TGTGCCAGCAGCCCCCAGAGGTACACCGGGGAGCTGTTTTTT
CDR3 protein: CASSPQRYTGELFF

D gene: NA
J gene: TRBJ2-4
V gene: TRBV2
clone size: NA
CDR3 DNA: TGTGCCAGCAGTGAAGGCAGGGTCCAAAACATTAAGTACTTC
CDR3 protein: CASSEGRVQNIKYF

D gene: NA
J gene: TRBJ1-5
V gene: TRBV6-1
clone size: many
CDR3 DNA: TGTGCCAGCAGTGATCGGGGGCCCCAGCATTTT
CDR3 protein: CASSDRGPQHF

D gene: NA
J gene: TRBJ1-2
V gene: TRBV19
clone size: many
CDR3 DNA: TGTGCCAGTAGTATACGGCAGTCGAGGGGCTACACCTTC
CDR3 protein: CASSIRQSRGYTF

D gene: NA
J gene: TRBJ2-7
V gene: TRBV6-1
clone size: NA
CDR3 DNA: TGTGCCAGCAAGTCGATGGCGACCTACGATCAGTACTTC
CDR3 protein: CASKSMATYDQYF

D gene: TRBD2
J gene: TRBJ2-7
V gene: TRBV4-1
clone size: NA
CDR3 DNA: TGCGCCAGCAGCCAATTATTCGGGGTATTAGCGGGGCTGGTCGAGCAGTACTTC
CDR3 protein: CASSQLFGVLAGLVEQYF

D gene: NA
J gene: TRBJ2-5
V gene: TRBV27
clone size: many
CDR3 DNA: TGTGCCAGCAGCTCCCTGGAGGGGCCGCAAGAGACCCAGTACTTC
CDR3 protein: CASSSLEGPQETQYF

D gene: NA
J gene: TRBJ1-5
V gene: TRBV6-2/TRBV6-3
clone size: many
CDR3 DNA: TGTGCCAGCAGTTCTGGACCGCGTCAGCCCCAGCATTTT
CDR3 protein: CASSSGPRQPQHF

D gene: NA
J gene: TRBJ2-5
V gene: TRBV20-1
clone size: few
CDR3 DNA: TGCAGTGTTCCCTCGAAGCACGCTGGAGAGACCCAGTACTTC
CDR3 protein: CSVPSKHAGETQYF

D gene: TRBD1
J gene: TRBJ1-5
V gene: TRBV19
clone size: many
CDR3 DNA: TGTGCCAGTAGTATAAAGACAGGGAGCAATCAGCCCCAGCATTTT
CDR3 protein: CASSIKTGSNQPQHF

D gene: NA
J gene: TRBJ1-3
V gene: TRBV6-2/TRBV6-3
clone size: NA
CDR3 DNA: TGTGCCAGCCATTCCGGGGGCTCTGGAAACACCATATATTTT
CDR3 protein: CASHSGGSGNTIYF

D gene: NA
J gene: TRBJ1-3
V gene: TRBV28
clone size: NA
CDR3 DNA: TGTGCCAGCAGTCCACAGTTCTTCTCTGGAAACACCATATATTTT
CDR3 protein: CASSPQFFSGNTIYF

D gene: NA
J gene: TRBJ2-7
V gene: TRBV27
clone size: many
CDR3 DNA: TGTGCCAGCAGCCTCGGCAAGTTCTACGAGCAGTACTTC
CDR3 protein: CASSLGKFYEQYF

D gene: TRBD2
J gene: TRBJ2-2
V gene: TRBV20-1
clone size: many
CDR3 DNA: TGCAGTGTTTCCACTAGCGGGGGGGCCTCGAACACCGGGGAGCTGTTTTTT
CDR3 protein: CSVSTSGGASNTGELFF

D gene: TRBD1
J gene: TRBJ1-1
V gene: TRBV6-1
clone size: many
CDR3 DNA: TGTGCCAGCAGTGAAGCGACCCGACAGGGAGGCACTGAAGCTTTCTTT
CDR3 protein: CASSEATRQGGTEAFF

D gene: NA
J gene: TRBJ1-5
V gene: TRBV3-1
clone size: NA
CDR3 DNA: TGTGCCAGCAGCCAGGGGACCATCAATCAGCCCCAGCATTTT
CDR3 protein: CASSQGTINQPQHF

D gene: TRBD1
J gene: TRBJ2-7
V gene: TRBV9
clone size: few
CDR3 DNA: TGTGCCAGCAGCGTAGGTGGACAGGGAGACGAGCAGTACTTC
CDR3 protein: CASSVGGQGDEQYF

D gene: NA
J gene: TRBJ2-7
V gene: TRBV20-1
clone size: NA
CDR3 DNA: TGCAGTGCTAGCTACGGTTCGGGTTCTGAGCAGTACTTC
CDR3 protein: CSASYGSGSEQYF

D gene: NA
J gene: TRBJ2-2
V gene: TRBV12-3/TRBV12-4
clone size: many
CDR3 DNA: TGTGCCAGCAGTCCTGGGGAGCGGAAGAACACCGGGGAGCTGTTTTTT
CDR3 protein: CASSPGERKNTGELFF

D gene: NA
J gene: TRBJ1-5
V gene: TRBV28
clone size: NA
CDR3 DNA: TGTGCCAGCAGACTTGTAGGGAGCCAGCCCCAGCATTTT
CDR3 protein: CASRLVGSQPQHF

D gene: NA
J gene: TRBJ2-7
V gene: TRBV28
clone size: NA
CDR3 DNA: TGTGCCAGCAGCCCCCTTCGGTACCTCTCCTACGAGCAGTACTTC
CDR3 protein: CASSPLRYLSYEQYF

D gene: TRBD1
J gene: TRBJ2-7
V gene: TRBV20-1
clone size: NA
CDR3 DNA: TGCAGTGCTAGAGATCCGGGACAGGGCTACGAGCAGTACTTC
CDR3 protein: CSARDPGQGYEQYF

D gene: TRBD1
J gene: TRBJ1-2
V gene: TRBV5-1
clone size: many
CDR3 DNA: TGCGCCAGCAGCTTGGTGACAGGGAGAAACTATGGCTACACCTTC
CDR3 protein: CASSLVTGRNYGYTF

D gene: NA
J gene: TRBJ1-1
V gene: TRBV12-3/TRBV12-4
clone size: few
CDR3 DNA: TGTGCCAGCAGTCCTCTTTCCAGAGTGAACACTGAAGCTTTCTTT
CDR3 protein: CASSPLSRVNTEAFF

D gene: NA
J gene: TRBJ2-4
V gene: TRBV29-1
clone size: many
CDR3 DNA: TGCAGCGTTGAAGGGTCGGCCAAAAACATTAAGTACTTC
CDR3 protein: CSVEGSAKNIKYF

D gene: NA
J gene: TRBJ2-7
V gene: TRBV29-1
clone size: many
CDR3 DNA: TGCAGCGTTGAGGAAGACGGATACGAGCAGTACTTC
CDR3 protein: CSVEEDGYEQYF

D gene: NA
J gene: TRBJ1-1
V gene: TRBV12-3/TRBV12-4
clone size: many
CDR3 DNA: TGTGCCAGCACCCCCGGGGATGGGAACACTGAAGCTTTCTTT
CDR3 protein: CASTPGDGNTEAFF

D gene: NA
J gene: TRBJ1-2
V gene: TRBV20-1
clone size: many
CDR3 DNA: TGCAGTGCTAGGACAGGTCACTATGGCTACACCTTC
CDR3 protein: CSARTGHYGYTF

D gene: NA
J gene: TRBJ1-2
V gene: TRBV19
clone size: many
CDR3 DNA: TGTGCCAGTAGTAGTCGGTCTAACTATGGCTACACCTTC
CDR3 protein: CASSSRSNYGYTF

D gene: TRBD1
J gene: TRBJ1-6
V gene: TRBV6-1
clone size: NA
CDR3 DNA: TGTGCCAGCTCACAGGGGGAAAATTCACCCCTCCACTTT
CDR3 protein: CASSQGENSPLHF

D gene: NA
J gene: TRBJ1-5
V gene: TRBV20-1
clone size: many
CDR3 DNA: TGCAGTGCTAGTTTGGGGGTTAGCAATCAGCCCCAGCATTTT
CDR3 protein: CSASLGVSNQPQHF

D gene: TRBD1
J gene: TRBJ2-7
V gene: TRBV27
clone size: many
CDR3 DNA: TGTGCCAGCAGTTTATCCGGGACAGATACCTACGAGCAGTACTTC
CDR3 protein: CASSLSGTDTYEQYF

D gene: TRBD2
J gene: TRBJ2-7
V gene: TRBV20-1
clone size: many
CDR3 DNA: TGCAGTGCTTCGTTGGGACCAGAGCGGGGGAAGCAGTACTTC
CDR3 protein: CSASLGPERGKQYF

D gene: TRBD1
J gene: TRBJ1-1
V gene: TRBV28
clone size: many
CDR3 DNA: TGTGCCAGCAGTTTCATACCGGGACAGGGTCGGGCTGAAGCTTTCTTT
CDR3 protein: CASSFIPGQGRAEAFF

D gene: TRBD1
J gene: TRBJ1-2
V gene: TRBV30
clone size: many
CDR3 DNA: TGTGCCTGGAGTACCGGGACAGGGGGCATCTATGGCTACACCTTC
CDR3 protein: CAWSTGTGGIYGYTF

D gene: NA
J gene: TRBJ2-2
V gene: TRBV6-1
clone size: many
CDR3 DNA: TGTGCCAGCGCACGGGGCGCGGGCGCGAACACCGGGGAGCTGTTTTTT
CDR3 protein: CASARGAGANTGELFF

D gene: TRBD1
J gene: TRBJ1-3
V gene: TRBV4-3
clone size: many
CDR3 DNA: TGCGCCAGCAGCCCAAACCAGGGGGCGGTTGGAAACACCATATATTTT
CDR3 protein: CASSPNQGAVGNTIYF

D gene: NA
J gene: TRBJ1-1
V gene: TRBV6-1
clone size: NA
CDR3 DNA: TGTGCCAGCAGAGCCACAGGGAGATTGAACACTGAAGCTTTCTTT
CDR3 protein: CASRATGRLNTEAFF

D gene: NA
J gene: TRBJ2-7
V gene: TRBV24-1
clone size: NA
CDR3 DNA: TGTGCCACCAGTGAAACCACAGGTCCGGACGAGCAGTACTTC
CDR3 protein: CATSETTGPDEQYF

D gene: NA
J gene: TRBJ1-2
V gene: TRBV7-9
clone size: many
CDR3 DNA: TGTGCCAGCAGCTCAAACGGGACACTCAGGGATGGCTACACCTTC
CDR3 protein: CASSSNGTLRDGYTF